This T cell receptor (beta chain) was profiled in a study of OX40 agonist ivuxolimab in advanced cancers. Overall study context: The dose of intravenous ivuxolimab that patients received every 2 weeks ranged from 0.01 to 10 mg/kg.

As to this clone: What it recognizes is unknown.

The data were produced by immunoSEQ multiplex PCR, yet TCRdb's version contains in-frame clones alone and is incomplete. The sample records about 60,000 clones, about 90% being singletons. Trimming took off 2 bases at V and 3 bases at J, with 13 bases between the two ends. The CDR3 consists of 15 residues. The germline CDR1 and CDR2 sequences are MNHEY and SVGAGI. General study points: The antigens recognized by the expanded peripheral T cells, that is their antigen specificity, were not determined.

The chain recombines TRBV6-5 with TRBJ1-1; no clear D gene. This clonotype was sampled from an adult with an advanced solid tumor such as melanoma, head and neck, liver or kidney cancer. Sample: CD4+ or CD8+ T cells sorted from blood, taken in a trial of the OX40 agonist ivuxolimab. The CDR3 sequence: CASSYGRTDYTEAFF. CDR3 coding DNA: TGTGCCAGCAGTTACGGAAGGACTGACTACACTGAAGCTTTCTTT.